Listed here is a single TCR beta chain. The data were obtained in a study of cytotoxic CD8 clonotypes in ibrutinib-treated CLL. Clones were sequenced by immunoSEQ multiplex PCR, and TCRdb holds only the in-frame ones, with some missing. The table lists about 140,000 clones, 80% of them singletons, with less than 9% in the top ten. The CDR3 length is 15 residues. Germline-derived CDR1 and CDR2 are SGHAT and FQNNGV. V lost 1 base, J lost 4 bases, and 4 bases stayed unmatched. The chain carries TRBV11-2 and TRBJ2-1; 7 bases fit TRBD1. The source material was PBMCs, sampled after 36 months of ibrutinib treatment. The receptor's source is a human donor with chronic lymphocytic leukemia. The CDR3: CASSLVGGRYNEQFF. CDR3 DNA sequence: TGTGCCAGCAGCTTAGTAGGGGGCAGGTACAATGAGCAGTTCTTC.